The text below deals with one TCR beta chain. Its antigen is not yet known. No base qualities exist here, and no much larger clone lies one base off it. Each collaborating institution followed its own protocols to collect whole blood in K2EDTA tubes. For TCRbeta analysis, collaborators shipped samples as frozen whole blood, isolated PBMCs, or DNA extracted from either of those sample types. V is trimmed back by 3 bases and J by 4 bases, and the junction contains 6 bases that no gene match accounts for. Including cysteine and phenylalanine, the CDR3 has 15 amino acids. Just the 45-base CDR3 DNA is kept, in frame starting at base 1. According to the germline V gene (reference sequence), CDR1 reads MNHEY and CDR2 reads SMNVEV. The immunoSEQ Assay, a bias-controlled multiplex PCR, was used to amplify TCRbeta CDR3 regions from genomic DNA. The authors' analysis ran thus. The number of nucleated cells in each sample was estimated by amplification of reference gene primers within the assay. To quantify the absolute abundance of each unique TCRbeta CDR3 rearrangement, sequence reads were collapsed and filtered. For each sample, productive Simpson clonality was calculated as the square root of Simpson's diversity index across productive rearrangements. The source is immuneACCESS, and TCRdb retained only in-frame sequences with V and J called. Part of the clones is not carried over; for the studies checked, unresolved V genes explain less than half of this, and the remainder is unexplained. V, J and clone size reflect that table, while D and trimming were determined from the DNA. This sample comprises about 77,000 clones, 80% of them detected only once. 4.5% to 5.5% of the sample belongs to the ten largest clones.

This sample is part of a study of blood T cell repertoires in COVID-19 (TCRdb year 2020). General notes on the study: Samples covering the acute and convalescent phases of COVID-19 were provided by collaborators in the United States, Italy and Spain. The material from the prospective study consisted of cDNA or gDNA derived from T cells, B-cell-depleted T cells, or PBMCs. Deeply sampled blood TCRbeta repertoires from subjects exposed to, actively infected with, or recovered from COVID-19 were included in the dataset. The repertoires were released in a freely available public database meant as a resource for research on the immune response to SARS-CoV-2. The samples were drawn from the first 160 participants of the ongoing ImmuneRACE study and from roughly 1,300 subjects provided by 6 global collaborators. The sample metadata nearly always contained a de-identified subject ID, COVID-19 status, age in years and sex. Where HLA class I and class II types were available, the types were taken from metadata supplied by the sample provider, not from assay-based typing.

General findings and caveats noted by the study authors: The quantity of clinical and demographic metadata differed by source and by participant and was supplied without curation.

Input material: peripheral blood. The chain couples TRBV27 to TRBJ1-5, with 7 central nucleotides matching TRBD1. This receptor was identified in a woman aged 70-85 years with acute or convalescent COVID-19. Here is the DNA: TGTGCCAGCAGTTTCGCCCAGGGGGATAATCAGCCCCAGCATTTT. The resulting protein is CASSFAQGDNQPQHF.